This T cell receptor (beta chain) appears in the sequencing data of a study of blood T cell repertoires in COVID-19. The repertoire was sequenced with immunoSEQ multiplex PCR; TCRdb's copy has only in-frame clones and lacks some. The data contain about 200,000 clones, about 89% of them seen just once; the ten biggest clones take up under 7.5%. The sequence derives from a man aged 60 to 69 who had recovered from COVID-19. Source material: peripheral blood.

Written as DNA, the CDR3 is TGCGCCAGCAGCTTGGGACTAGCGGAGGGTCATTACGAGCAGTACTTC. Protein product: CASSLGLAEGHYEQYF. This chain uses TRBV5-1 with TRBJ2-7; 9 bases align to TRBD2. The trim removed 0 bases at V and 4 bases at J, leaving 8 bases unmatched. Germline-derived CDR1 and CDR2 are SGHRS and YFSETQ. The CDR3 runs 16 residues.